This T cell receptor (beta chain) was retrieved from a study of regulatory T cells in long-lasting Graves disease. For the study at large: Duration of antithyroid drug therapy among newly diagnosed Graves' patients was under 3 months. General study points: Favored gene segments in persistent disease were TRBV28, TRBJ1-2 and TRBJ2-5.

iRepertoire HTBI primers and Arm-PCR of CDR3 regions built TCR beta libraries. Original data processing: Spanning all samples, the identified segments comprised approximately 57 TRBV and some 15 TRBJ. Using its own MiXCR run on the multiplex PCR reads, TCRdb lists one record per CDR3 protein. The V and J calls follow TCRdb's processing rather than the paper's. The sample includes about 350,000 distinct CDR3 sequences, 15% to 20% of them seen just once. V was clipped by 5 bases and J by 0 bases, with 17 bases between them. Per the germline V gene, CDR1 is ENHRY and CDR2 is SYGVKD. This CDR3 is built from 17 residues. This clonotype was seen a few times. No antigen is known for it. Described time point: newly diagnosed GD, antithyroid drugs for less than 3 months. PBMCs were the source of the RNA used for TCR sequencing. Separately, the same data were catalogued under a study of T cells in Graves' hyperthyroidism and ophthalmopathy. That paper states: Prediction of ophthalmopathy progression came a median 6.5 months pre-onset.

Sequenced here: peripheral blood mononuclear cells (PBMCs), sampled at new diagnosis, from a patient treated with antithyroid drugs. The TCR comes from a woman aged 18-29 years with Graves disease. The V and J genes are TRBV10-3 and TRBJ1-3, with D possibly matching TRBD1 (6 bases). The CDR3 spells CAISPGLSGVSGNTIYF. The CDR3 DNA follows: TGTGCCATCAGTCCAGGGCTTTCAGGGGTCTCTGGAAACACCATATATTTT.